Each of the 23 T cell receptor beta chains below was sequenced from the same sample in a study of T-cell reconstitution after alpha-beta-depleted transplantation in children. Library preparation (for TCRbeta) was performed with unique molecular identifiers. From the PCR reads, TCRdb called clonotypes with MiXCR, one entry per CDR3 protein. The sample consists of approximately 9,000 distinct CDR3 sequences, around 17% of them appearing once. This sample comprised PBMCs, mostly from graft donor cells, obtained 60 days after TCRalphabeta/CD19-depleted stem cell transplant. These receptors originate from a girl in the first two years of life who had a stem cell transplant for combined immunodeficiency, so the T cells may come from the graft donor.

This clonotype is a singleton in its sample. The junction and the germline gene differ at one end; a read error may be behind it. This sequence joins TRBV9 and TRBJ2-2; the D gene is possibly TRBD2 (7 bases). There are 15 residues in the CDR3. From germline, CDR1 is SGDLS and CDR2 YYNGEE. CDR3 nucleotides: TGTGCCAGCAGGGTAGGGGGGGGGGACACCGGGGAGCTGTTTTTT. Translated, it gives CASRVGGGDTGELFF. The entire variable domain, with the rest obtained from reference TRBV9 and TRBJ2-2, is as follows: DSGVTQTPKHLITATGQRVTLRCSPRSGDLSVYWYQQSLDQGLQFLIQYYNGEERAKGNILERFSAQQFPDLHSELNLSSLELGDSALYFCASRVGGGDTGELFFGEGSRLTVL.

This clonotype showed up just a few times. The V and J genes are TRBV30 and TRBJ1-5; D gene unclear. V lost 0 bases, J lost 6 bases, and 9 bases lay in between. The CDR3 contains 13 residues. CDR1 is GTSNPN, CDR2 SVGIG, per germline (reference sequence). Written as DNA, the CDR3 is TGTGCCTGGAGTGTATCTTTGGTTCAGCCCCAGCATTTT. This sequence encodes CAWSVSLVQPQHF.

The rearrangement links TRBV4-3 to TRBJ1-3, with 10 bases that match TRBD1. Losses at the gene ends were 2 bases for V and 4 bases for J; bases not matched to a gene: 5. Germline CDR1 reads LGHNA; CDR2 reads YSLEER. The length of the CDR3 is 16 residues. The CDR3 loop is CASSQIMGQGGNTIYF. CDR3 DNA sequence: TGCGCCAGCAGCCAAATCATGGGACAGGGGGGAAACACCATATATTTT.

This clonotype occurred a few times. The chain carries TRBV7-2 and TRBJ2-5; D not certain. The CDR3 is 12 residues long. The V end lost 1 base, the J end lost 11 bases, and 11 bases lay between the germline ends. Per the germline V gene, CDR1 is SGHTA and CDR2 is FQGNSA. The CDR3 DNA reads as TGTGCCAGCAGCTTAGGGACGCGAAAACAGTACTTC. Its protein is CASSLGTRKQYF.

In its sample, this clonotype was seen many times. The rearrangement joins TRBV29-1 to TRBJ1-4; D not certain. V shed 0 bases and J shed 8 bases, with 13 bases lying between them. The CDR3 loop spans 14 amino acids. In germline, CDR1 is SQVTM, CDR2 ANQGSEA. As DNA, the CDR3 is TGCAGCGTTGAAGATATCACGAAGGGAGAAAAACTGTTTTTT. Protein product: CSVEDITKGEKLFF.

Within the sample, this clonotype is medium-sized (0.01 to 0.1%). V and J are TRBV6-5 and TRBJ2-1; TRBD2 aligns across 9 bases. The CDR3 loop spans 13 amino acids. Germline CDR1 MNHEY, CDR2 SVGAGI. The ends lost 2 bases at V and 8 bases at J; junction bases unmatched: 1. The CDR3 bases are TGTGCCAGCAGTTACGTAGCGGGGGATGAGCAGTTCTTC. Its translation: CASSYVAGDEQFF.

V is TRBV5-1 and J is TRBJ2-6, with D perhaps matching TRBD1 (6 bases). The V and J ends lost 0 bases and 0 bases respectively, with 13 bases between them. This CDR3 is built from 18 residues. The germline CDR1 and CDR2 sequences are SGHRS and YFSETQ. CDR3 residues: CASSLVTGHLSGANVLTF. The CDR3 DNA is TGCGCCAGCAGCTTGGTAACGGGACACCTCTCTGGGGCCAACGTCCTGACTTTC.

This clonotype was observed a handful of times. The rearrangement links TRBV4-3 to TRBJ2-1; D possibly corresponds to TRBD2 (5 bases). V lost 1 base and J 9 bases, leaving 13 bases between the germline ends. Per germline, CDR1 LGHNA and CDR2 YSLEER. This CDR3 has 14 residues. In nucleotides, the CDR3 is TGCGCCAGCAGCCAAGTCGCGGCGGGCCCTGAGCAGTTCTTC. Its translation: CASSQVAAGPEQFF.

In regard to this clonotype: This may stem from a read error, because a much larger clone lies one nucleotide away. This CDR3 reads CSAGTGTQAFF. CDR3 nucleotide sequence: TGCAGTGCTGGGACAGGTACTCAAGCTTTCTTT. The chain couples TRBV20-1 to TRBJ1-1; 8 bases align to TRBD1. CDR1 is DFQATT, CDR2 SNEGSKA, per germline (reference sequence). V lost 5 bases and J lost 9; bases outside the gene matches: 5. This CDR3 comprises 11 residues.

The chain carries TRBV20-1 and TRBJ2-2; TRBD2 aligns across 7 bases. V trimming: 3 bases; J trimming: 3 bases; junction bases outside the gene matches: 10. This CDR3 has 16 amino acids. Germline V lookup: CDR1 DFQATT, CDR2 SNEGSKA (reference sequence). The DNA of the CDR3 is TGCAGTGCTAGTAAAATAGCGGGCGCTTACACCGGGGAGCTGTTTTTT. It encodes CSASKIAGAYTGELFF.

The table lists this clonotype with many counts. The V and J genes are TRBV7-6 and TRBJ2-1; 7 positions agree with TRBD2. Germline CDR1 and CDR2: SGHVS and FNYEAQ. Trimming removed 0 bases from V and 2 bases from J; junction bases left unmatched: 10. This CDR3 has 18 residues. As DNA, the CDR3 is TGTGCCAGCAGCTTAGCGCTGGTGTCTAGCGGACCCTACAATGAGCAGTTCTTC. As protein: CASSLALVSSGPYNEQFF.

In its sample, this clonotype was seen many times. The chain has TRBV4-3 and TRBJ2-2; D unresolved. This CDR3 is built from 18 residues. Between the trimmed V and J ends, which lost 0 bases and 1 base, there was a span of 15 bases. CDR1 and CDR2 (germline): LGHNA, YSLEER. The CDR3 reads CASSQDLPVMGNTGELFF. In DNA, the CDR3 is TGCGCCAGCAGCCAAGATTTGCCAGTTATGGGGAACACCGGGGAGCTGTTTTTT.

DNA of the CDR3: TGTGCCATCAGTGAGTCGACGGGACAGGGGGAAATGGACTATGGCTACACCTTC. As protein: CAISESTGQGEMDYGYTF. The rearrangement joins TRBV10-3 to TRBJ1-2, with 11 bases that match TRBD1. The CDR3 sequence is 18 residues long. Germline values: CDR1 ENHRY, CDR2 SYGVKD. V was clipped by 0 bases and J by 3 bases; unmatched bases: 9.

This clonotype came up many times. The rearrangement links TRBV7-6 to TRBJ1-5, with D perhaps matching TRBD1 (5 bases). Trimming stripped 8 bases from V and 1 base from J, with 9 bases between. The CDR3 runs to 13 residues. Germline V gene data show CDR1 as SGHVS and CDR2 as FNYEAQ. The CDR3 loop reads CASQGGSNQPQHF. The DNA for the CDR3 is TGTGCCAGCCAGGGCGGAAGCAATCAGCCCCAGCATTTT.

The chain has TRBV9 and TRBJ2-7; D tentatively fits TRBD1 or TRBD2 (5 bases each). The V end lost 3 bases, the J end lost 0 bases, and 13 bases lay between the germline ends. Germline CDR1 SGDLS, CDR2 YYNGEE. The CDR3 length is 15 residues. This chain's CDR3 is CASSARGTDSYEQYF. The CDR3 nucleotides read TGTGCCAGCAGCGCCCGAGGGACGGACTCCTACGAGCAGTACTTC.

The chain combines TRBV29-1 with TRBJ1-4; D is undetermined. The germline V gene has CDR1 SQVTM and CDR2 ANQGSEA. V lost 2 bases and J lost 4, with 2 bases in between. This CDR3 is 11 amino acids long. The CDR3 DNA reads as TGCAGCGTTGAACTTAATGAAAAACTGTTTTTT. Its translation is CSVELNEKLFF.

This clonotype showed up just a few times. This sequence joins TRBV7-2 and TRBJ2-1; 14 nucleotides align to TRBD2. Looked up from germline, CDR1 is SGHTA and CDR2 is FQGNSA. After removal of 6 bases from V and 8 bases from J, the junction contained 9 bases not matched to a gene. The CDR3 runs 16 residues. CDR3 region: CASSRPGLAGVDEQFF. The CDR3 nucleotides are TGTGCCAGCAGTCGGCCGGGACTAGCGGGAGTGGATGAGCAGTTCTTC.

By its share, this clonotype is medium-sized. The rearrangement uses TRBV4-2 and TRBJ2-3, with D unresolved. CDR3 length: 13 residues. In germline, CDR1 is LGHNA, CDR2 YNFKEQ. Deletions cut 2 bases from V and 5 bases from J, with 8 bases between. This CDR3 reads CASSQLEGDTQYF. The CDR3, as DNA: TGTGCCAGCAGCCAACTAGAAGGAGATACGCAGTATTTT.

This chain connects TRBV9 to TRBJ2-1, with D possibly matching TRBD1 (6 bases). Germline V gene sequence: CDR1 SGDLS, CDR2 YYNGEE. The germline V and J ends were trimmed by 4 bases and 1 base, with 18 bases remaining between them. This CDR3 has 17 amino acids. The CDR3 DNA reads as TGTGCCAGCAGCACACATCAGGGGACCTATTCCTACAATGAGCAGTTCTTC. Translating gives CASSTHQGTYSYNEQFF.

The table lists this clonotype with many counts. This chain joins TRBV10-3 and TRBJ2-2; D may be TRBD1 or TRBD2 (5 bases each). This CDR3 has 18 residues. Per germline, CDR1 ENHRY and CDR2 SYGVKD. V lost 3 bases, J lost 4 bases, and 21 bases lay in between. The DNA for the CDR3 is TGTGCCATCAGTGAAAACCTTGTGGGGACGGCTGTCACCGGGGAGCTGTTTTTT. Encoded protein: CAISENLVGTAVTGELFF.

There are many counts of this clonotype. The J gene is TRBJ2-7, the V gene TRBV20-1; a weak D match, TRBD1 (6 bases). Germline V gives CDR1 DFQATT, CDR2 SNEGSKA (reference sequence). V was shortened by 4 bases and J by 0 bases, with 7 bases between the two germline ends. The CDR3 is 12 amino acids. For the CDR3, the DNA is TGCAGTGCTACAGGGGTCTCCTACGAGCAGTACTTC. Residues: CSATGVSYEQYF.

V usage is TRBV15 and J usage is TRBJ1-5; D is ambiguous. V was cut by 0 bases and J by 3 bases, with 6 bases left in between. Germline V gene sequence: CDR1 LNHNV, CDR2 YYDKDF (reference sequence). The length of the CDR3 is 14 residues. CDR3 sequence: CATSREDYNQPQHF. The CDR3 nucleotides are TGTGCCACCAGCAGAGAGGACTACAATCAGCCCCAGCATTTT.

This clonotype was detected many times. The gene calls are TRBV5-1 and TRBJ2-1; D gene uncertain. V was shortened by 0 bases and J by 0 bases, with 10 bases between the two germline ends. Germline CDR1 is SGHRS and CDR2 is YFSETQ. The length of the CDR3 is 16 residues. In DNA form, the CDR3 reads TGCGCCAGCAGCTTGGCCGGCAGGAGCTCCTACAATGAGCAGTTCTTC. The encoded protein is CASSLAGRSSYNEQFF. Looking up the rest from reference TRBV5-1 and TRBJ2-1 gives the full variable domain: KAGVTQTPRYLIKTRGQQVTLSCSPISGHRSVSWYQQTPGQGLQFLFEYFSETQRNKGNFPGRFSGRQFSNSRSEMNVSTLELGDSALYLCASSLAGRSSYNEQFFGPGTRLTVL.